The 23 T cell receptor beta chains listed next were all sequenced from one sample in a study of response to subunit inactivated influenza vaccine. From the RT-PCR reads, TCRdb called clonotypes with MiXCR, one entry per CDR3 protein. The sample has roughly 700,000 distinct CDR3 sequences, over 11% seen once. The sample was PBMCs from blood, taken less than 15 days before vaccination. Receptor source: a man aged 50 to 60 who received an inactivated influenza vaccine.

This chain uses TRBV28 with TRBJ2-7, with D maybe TRBD1 (5 bases). CDR1 and CDR2 from the germline V gene are MDHEN and SYDVKM. Trimming removed 5 bases from V and 4 bases from J, with 15 bases in between. The CDR3 is 14 residues long. Here the CDR3 DNA reads TGTGCCAGCAGTCCCCCCCAGGGAATATACGAGCAGTACTTC. Amino acids: CASSPPQGIYEQYF.

The V call is TRBV24-1, the J call TRBJ2-3; 7 bases line up with TRBD1. The V gene end was trimmed by 0 bases and the J gene end by 13 bases; junction bases not matched to a gene: 27. The CDR3 covers 20 residues. CDR1 and CDR2 (germline): KGHDR, SFDVKD. CDR3 bases: TGTGCCACCAGTGATTTGCCCGACAGGGCCGAACTCGGATACTGGACTCGGGAGTATTTT. Translated, it gives CATSDLPDRAELGYWTREYF.

This clonotype was seen at least ten times. This chain links TRBV11-2 with TRBJ2-3; 7 bases agree with TRBD1. This CDR3 is 15 amino acids long. After removal of 3 bases from V and 0 bases from J, the junction contained 3 bases not matched to a gene. The germline gives CDR1 SGHAT, CDR2 FQNNGV. In nucleotides, the CDR3 is TGTGCCAGCAGCTTGACAGGGTCTAGCACAGATACGCAGTATTTT. Its protein product is CASSLTGSSTDTQYF. Complete variable domain (other parts from reference TRBV11-2 and TRBJ2-3): EAGVAQSPRYKIIEKRQSVAFWCNPISGHATLYWYQQILGQGPKLLIQFQNNGVVDDSQLPKDRFSAERLKGVDSTLKIQPAKLEDSAVYLCASSLTGSSTDTQYFGPGTRLTVL.

The V and J genes are TRBV5-5 and TRBJ2-7; a possible D gene is TRBD1 (6 bases). The V gene's germline CDR1 is SGHKS and CDR2 YYEKEE (reference sequence). The CDR3 runs 13 residues. V was trimmed by 0 bases and J by 11 bases, leaving 15 bases between them. CDR3 in amino acids: CASSLGSGAHEYF. The DNA of the CDR3 is TGTGCCAGCAGCTTGGGCTCAGGGGCACACGAGTACTTC.

The sample holds a few counts of this clonotype. The chain carries TRBV28 and TRBJ2-7; no clear D gene. Deletions cut 6 bases from V and 0 bases from J, with 9 bases between. The CDR3 extends over 13 amino acids. Germline V gives CDR1 MDHEN, CDR2 SYDVKM. The CDR3 coding sequence is TGTGCCAGCAGAAACGCAGACTCCTACGAGCAGTACTTC. Translation gives CASRNADSYEQYF.

About this clonotype itself: Just one base apart from a much larger clone, this may be a read error. The chain uses TRBV6-6 and TRBJ2-1; D may be TRBD1 (6 bases). V was trimmed by 7 bases and J by 0 bases, leaving 7 bases between them. Germline CDR1 is MNHNY and CDR2 is SVGAGI (reference sequence). The CDR3 has 13 amino acids. CDR3 sequence reads: CASKGGSYNEQFF. Here the CDR3 DNA reads TGTGCCAGCAAAGGGGGCTCCTACAATGAGCAGTTCTTC.

This clonotype has a handful of counts. The chain joins TRBV27 to TRBJ2-7; possibly TRBD1 or TRBD2 for D (5 bases each). V dropped 7 bases and J dropped 5 bases, with 21 bases sitting between them. The CDR3 sequence is 15 residues long. Germline V gives CDR1 MNHEY, CDR2 SMNVEV (reference sequence). For the CDR3, the DNA is TGTGCCAGCACCCTAAGGAGGCAGGGTAGGGACGAGCAGTACTTC. Its translation: CASTLRRQGRDEQYF.

This clonotype has a single count. The chain employs TRBV28 and TRBJ2-1; D possibly corresponds to TRBD2 (5 bases). Germline V lookup: CDR1 MDHEN, CDR2 SYDVKM. This CDR3 has 14 residues. Trimming left V 5 bases short and J 9 bases short, with 17 bases between. The CDR3, as DNA: TGTGCCAGCAGTATATCACTAGGGCTTGGTGAGCAGTTCTTC. Protein: CASSISLGLGEQFF.

This clonotype was seen a few times. The rearrangement uses TRBV7-2 and TRBJ2-2; 8 positions match TRBD2. After removal of 5 bases from V and 4 bases from J, the junction contained 3 bases not matched to a gene. Germline lookup yields CDR1 SGHTA and CDR2 FQGNSA. CDR3 length: 14 residues. The CDR3: CASSARGGTGELFF. CDR3 in DNA: TGTGCCAGCAGCGCCCGGGGGGGCACCGGGGAGCTGTTTTTT.

This clonotype has ten or more counts. CDR3: CASSYVVNTEAFF. CDR3 in DNA: TGTGCCAGCAGTTATGTCGTGAACACTGAAGCTTTCTTT. This chain joins TRBV6-2 or TRBV6-3 and TRBJ1-1, with unresolved D. Trimming removed 3 bases from V and 0 bases from J, with 5 bases in between. The CDR3 runs to 13 residues. Germline V gene data show CDR1 as MNHEY and CDR2 as SVGEGT.

The rearrangement uses TRBV7-2 and TRBJ2-7; D gene uncertain. Germline V gives CDR1 SGHTA, CDR2 FQGNSA. V gave up 4 bases and J gave up 4 bases, with 14 bases separating them. The CDR3 sequence is 14 residues long. CDR3 sequence reads: CASSSEWGFYEQYF. The CDR3 DNA follows: TGTGCCAGCAGCTCCGAGTGGGGATTTTACGAGCAGTACTTC. Together with reference TRBV7-2 and TRBJ2-7, the CDR3 gives the full variable domain: GAGVSQSPSNKVTEKGKDVELRCDPISGHTALYWYRQSLGQGLEFLIYFQGNSAPDKSGLPSDRFSAERTGGSVSTLTIQRTQQEDSAVYLCASSSEWGFYEQYFGPGTRLTVT.

This chain uses TRBV29-1 with TRBJ1-1, with D perhaps TRBD1 (6 bases). V lost 3 bases and J 3 bases, leaving 14 bases between the germline ends. Germline CDR1 reads SQVTM; CDR2 reads ANQGSEA. CDR3 length: 14 amino acids. The DNA of the CDR3 is TGCAGCGTTGACTTATGGGGGCGAGACACTGAAGCTTTCTTT. Its translation is CSVDLWGRDTEAFF.

This clonotype was counted between two and nine times. J is TRBJ2-1 and V is TRBV20-1, with D perhaps TRBD2 (6 bases). The CDR3 has 18 amino acids. V lost 0 bases and J lost 7, with 25 bases in between. The V gene's germline CDR1 is DFQATT and CDR2 SNEGSKA (reference sequence). The CDR3 DNA follows: TGCAGTGCTAGAGAAAGGGACTCGGGCCCCTCGAAGGTAAATGAGCAGTTCTTC. Translated, it gives CSARERDSGPSKVNEQFF.

This clonotype was counted only a few times. This chain joins TRBV7-8 and TRBJ2-3; D gene uncertain. V was cut by 5 bases and J by 8 bases, with 11 bases left in between. The CDR3 runs 12 residues. CDR1 and CDR2 (germline): SGHVS, FQNEAQ. The CDR3 loop is CASSQDPSTQYF. In nucleotides, the CDR3 is TGTGCCAGCAGCCAAGACCCTAGTACGCAGTATTTT.

V gene TRBV4-2 combines with J gene TRBJ2-1, with 7 bases matching TRBD1. V lost 0 bases, J lost 8 bases, and 7 bases stayed unmatched. CDR3 size: 15 residues. Looked up from germline, CDR1 is LGHNA and CDR2 is YNFKEQ. The CDR3 DNA follows: TGTGCCAGCAGCCAAGAAGGTTACAGGGGTGATGAGCAGTTCTTC. This codes for CASSQEGYRGDEQFF.

This chain joins TRBV6-5 and TRBJ2-5, with D unresolved. The CDR3 has 14 amino acids. Trimming stripped 4 bases from V and 5 bases from J, with 14 bases between. CDR1 is MNHEY, CDR2 SVGAGI, per germline. CDR3 amino acids: CASSLNKDLETQYF. The CDR3 coding sequence is TGTGCCAGCAGTTTAAACAAGGATCTGGAGACCCAGTACTTC.

The chain employs TRBV20-1 and TRBJ2-1, with 10 bases matching TRBD1. This CDR3 region has 15 residues. Germline CDR1 and CDR2: DFQATT and SNEGSKA (reference sequence). With V trimmed by 4 bases and J by 3 bases, 6 bases remained unmatched. CDR3 coding DNA: TGCAGTGCTAACGACAGGGGGCGACGCTACAATGAGCAGTTCTTC. It translates to CSANDRGRRYNEQFF.

This rearrangement joins TRBV18 to TRBJ2-5; D is possibly TRBD1 (6 bases). V lost 1 base and J 3 bases, leaving 9 bases between the germline ends. Per germline, CDR1 KGHSH and CDR2 LQKENI. There are 14 residues in the CDR3. Here the CDR3 DNA reads TGTGCCAGCTCACCACAGTCAGGGGAAGAGACCCAGTACTTC. It specifies CASSPQSGEETQYF.

The chain combines TRBV5-1 with TRBJ2-7, with 10 bases that match TRBD1. CDR1 and CDR2 from the germline V gene are SGHRS and YFSETQ. V was clipped by 4 bases and J by 5 bases; unmatched bases: 6. The length of the CDR3 is 14 residues. For the CDR3, the DNA is TGCGCCAGCAGCGGGGACAGGGGTTCCCACGAGCAGTACTTC. It yields the protein CASSGDRGSHEQYF.

This chain connects TRBV3-1 to TRBJ2-2, with 7 positions matching TRBD1. In germline, CDR1 is LGHDT, CDR2 YNNKEL (reference sequence). The CDR3 is made up of 14 amino acids. V lost 6 bases and J lost 6; bases outside the gene matches: 7. The CDR3 sequence is CASRKTGFAGELFF. DNA of the CDR3: TGTGCCAGCAGAAAGACAGGGTTCGCCGGGGAGCTGTTTTTT.

In its sample, this clonotype was seen a few times. The J gene is TRBJ2-7, the V gene TRBV4-2; 9 bases are a match to TRBD2. The CDR3 runs to 20 residues. The J segment lost 1 base and the V segment lost 4 bases, leaving 20 bases of the junction unmatched. CDR1 is LGHNA and CDR2 is YNFKEQ in the germline V gene. The CDR3 DNA is TGTGCCAGCAGCCCTCGCCCGGGTAGCGGGAGCTTGGGCAGGTCCTACGAGCAGTACTTC. This gives the protein CASSPRPGSGSLGRSYEQYF.

This clonotype was counted ten times or more. The V gene is TRBV6-2 or TRBV6-3, the J gene TRBJ2-7; 13 bases align to TRBD2. CDR1 is MNHEY and CDR2 is SVGEGT in the germline V gene. The ends lost 6 bases at V and 4 bases at J; junction bases unmatched: 9. The CDR3 runs 16 residues. CDR3: CASSPGKTSGRYEQYF. The CDR3 bases are TGTGCCAGCAGCCCCGGAAAGACTAGCGGGAGGTACGAGCAGTACTTC.

This clonotype has only a few counts. The rearrangement uses TRBV4-1 and TRBJ2-7; no firm D call. The CDR3 is 13 residues long. CDR1 is MGHRA, CDR2 YSYEKL, per germline. Trimming removed 1 base at V and 6 bases at J, with 10 bases between. The CDR3: CASSQVLGFEQYF. The CDR3 bases are TGCGCCAGCAGCCAAGTTTTAGGATTCGAGCAGTACTTC.